This TCR beta chain comes out of a study of T cell responses to AZD1222 COVID-19 vaccine. CDR1 SGHVS and CDR2 FQNEAQ come from the germline V gene. The CDR3 loop spans 16 amino acids. Losses at the gene ends were 3 bases for V and 5 bases for J; bases not matched to a gene: 6. The assay was immunoSEQ multiplex PCR, and TCRdb's table has in-frame clones only and misses some. The sample holds 100,000 to 150,000 clones, 85% to 90% seen once. Comments on this clone: Its antigen is undetermined.

Study-level findings and limits: A rise in Spike-specific TCR breadth and depth followed two AZD1222 doses. Baseline testing showed seropositivity in only a handful of AZD1222 recipients. The reported proportion of spike-specific TCRs targeting unmutated variant regions was nearly half. Clonal diversity may have been underestimated, and the donors were mostly white British, with more females than males.

The TCR sequence derives from an adult in good health. The gene calls are TRBV7-8 and TRBJ1-3, with 11 bases fitting TRBD1. Sequenced material: peripheral blood, taken on day 0 of AZD1222 vaccination. In DNA form, the CDR3 reads TGTGCCAGCAGCTTCGCCGGACAGGGGGCCAGAAACACCATATATTTT. Its translation is CASSFAGQGARNTIYF.